This TCR beta chain appears in the sequencing data of a study of shared clonotypes between healthy human individuals. Study-level points and caveats: On the whole, naive subsets had larger estimated richness than memory subsets had. Of the naive CD4 clonotypes, about 5% were shared across several donors. Depth of sequencing was expected to influence donor clonotype sharing.

As for this clone: Its antigen is unidentified.

Profiling relied on immunoSEQ multiplex PCR, and the TCRdb table lists in-frame clones only, not all of them. Among more than 1.2 million clones listed, less than 99% were seen once. Germline V gives CDR1 MDHEN, CDR2 SYDVKM. The CDR3 covers 14 residues. V was cut by 2 bases and J by 4 bases, with 9 bases left in between. This rearrangement joins TRBV28 to TRBJ2-1; possibly TRBD2 for D (5 bases). The sequence came from a young man in good health. What was sequenced was naive CD4+ T cells sorted from blood. Subset indicated: CD45RA+ positively selected. CDR3 nucleotide sequence: TGTGCCAGCAGTTTAAGCGGACGATACAATGAGCAGTTCTTC. This translates into CASSLSGRYNEQFF. Full variable domain (outside the CDR3, taken from reference TRBV28 and TRBJ2-1): DVKVTQSSRYLVKRTGEKVFLECVQDMDHENMFWYRQDPGLGLRLIYFSYDVKMKEKGDIPEGYSVSREKKERFSLILESASTNQTSMYLCASSLSGRYNEQFFGPGTRLTVL.